This T cell receptor (beta chain) was sequenced in a study of cytomegalovirus exposure and HLA in healthy donors. Whole-study results and caveats: Researchers catalogued about 160 TCR beta chains as cytomegalovirus-associated.

Here immunoSEQ multiplex PCR was the method, and the copy in TCRdb shows in-frame clones only, minus some. The sample carries approximately 260,000 clones, 70% to 90% recorded once. This clone was seen only once. Its antigen remains unidentified. A roughly 120-subject validation cohort, separate from the approximately 610-subject first cohort, supplied the donors. Deletions cut 2 bases from V and 8 bases from J, with 12 bases between. Germline loops: CDR1 SEHNR, CDR2 FQNEAQ (reference sequence). The CDR3 runs 14 residues. V is TRBV7-9 and J is TRBJ1-4, with D tentatively TRBD1 (5 bases). The sequenced material came from PBMCs. This receptor was identified in a woman in her twenties or thirties in good health and CMV-seropositive. The CDR3: CASSLNRRDEKLFF. The CDR3 DNA is TGTGCCAGCAGCTTAAACAGGCGGGACGAAAAACTGTTTTTT.